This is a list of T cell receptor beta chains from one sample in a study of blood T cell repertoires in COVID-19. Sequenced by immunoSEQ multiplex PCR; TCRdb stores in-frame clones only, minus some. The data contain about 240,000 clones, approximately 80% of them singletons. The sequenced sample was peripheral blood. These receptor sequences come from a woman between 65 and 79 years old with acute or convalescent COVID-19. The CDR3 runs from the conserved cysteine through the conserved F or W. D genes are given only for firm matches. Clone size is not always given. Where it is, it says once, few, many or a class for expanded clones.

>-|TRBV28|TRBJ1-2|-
TGTGCCAGCAGTTTATTCAGGGAAATCTATGGCTACACCTTC
CASSLFREIYGYTF
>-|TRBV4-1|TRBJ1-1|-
TGCGCCAGCAGCCGCCAACCTGGGACGGACAGAAAGAACACTGAAGCTTTCTTT
CASSRQPGTDRKNTEAFF
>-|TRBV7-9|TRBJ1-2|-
TGTGCCAGCAGCTTATTAACTCCAGGGGGCTACACCTTC
CASSLLTPGGYTF
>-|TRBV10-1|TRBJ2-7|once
TGCGCCAGCAGTGAGTCGGGGGGGCGAGACCACGAGCAGTACTTC
CASSESGGRDHEQYF
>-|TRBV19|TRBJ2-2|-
TGTGCCAGTAGTATTCTACAGCAGGCCGGGGAGCTGTTTTTT
CASSILQQAGELFF
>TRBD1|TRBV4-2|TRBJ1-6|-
TGTGCCAGCAGCCTGACAGGGGATAATTCACCCCTCCACTTT
CASSLTGDNSPLHF
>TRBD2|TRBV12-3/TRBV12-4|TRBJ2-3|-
TGTGCCAGCAGCAGGGACTACACAGATACGCAGTATTTT
CASSRDYTDTQYF
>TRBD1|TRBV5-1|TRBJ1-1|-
TGCGCCAGCAGCTTGGGTGGGACAGCGAACACTGAAGCTTTCTTT
CASSLGGTANTEAFF
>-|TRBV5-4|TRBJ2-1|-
TGTGCCAGCAGCTTGGTTACAGGGAGGGGTCACTCCTACAATGAGCAGTTCTTC
CASSLVTGRGHSYNEQFF
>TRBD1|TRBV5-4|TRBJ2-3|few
TGTGCCAGCAGCTTTCGGACAGGGGGGGGGACAGATACGCAGTATTTT
CASSFRTGGGTDTQYF
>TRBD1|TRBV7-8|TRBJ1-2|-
TGTGCCAGCAGCCAGAGGGACAGGGAAAACTATGGCTACACCTTC
CASSQRDRENYGYTF
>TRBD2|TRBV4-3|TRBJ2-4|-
TGCGCCAGCAGCCAAGATCTAGGACTAGTTAACATTCAGTACTTC
CASSQDLGLVNIQYF
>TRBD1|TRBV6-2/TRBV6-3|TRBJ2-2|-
TGTGCCAGCAGTGAGACAGGGCCCACCGGGGAGCTGTTTTTT
CASSETGPTGELFF
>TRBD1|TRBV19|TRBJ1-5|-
TGTGCCAGTAGTTCAGGGGGGACCCCCCGAGGGCAGCCCCAGCATTTT
CASSSGGTPRGQPQHF
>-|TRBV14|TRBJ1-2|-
TGTGCCAGCAGCCAAGATGTCGGGAGCTATGGCTACACCTTC
CASSQDVGSYGYTF